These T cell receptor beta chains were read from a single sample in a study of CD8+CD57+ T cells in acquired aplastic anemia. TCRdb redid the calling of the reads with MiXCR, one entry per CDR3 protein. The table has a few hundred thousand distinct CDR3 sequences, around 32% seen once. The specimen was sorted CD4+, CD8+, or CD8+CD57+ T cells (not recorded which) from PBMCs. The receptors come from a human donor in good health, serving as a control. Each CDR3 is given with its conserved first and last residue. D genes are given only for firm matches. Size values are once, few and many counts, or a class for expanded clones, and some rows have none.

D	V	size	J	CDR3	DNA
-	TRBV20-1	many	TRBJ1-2	CSAVGVDYGYTF	TGCAGTGCCGTAGGTGTTGACTATGGCTACACCTTC
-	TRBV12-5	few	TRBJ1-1	CASGLERQQNLNVEAFF	TGTGCTAGTGGTTTGGAACGTCAGCAAAACCTTAACGTTGAAGCTTTCTTT
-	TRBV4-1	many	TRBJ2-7	CASSQFSAIPYEQYF	TGCGCCAGCAGCCAGTTTAGCGCCATTCCCTACGAGCAGTACTTC
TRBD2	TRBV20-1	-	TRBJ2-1	CSARGAGGPVNEQFF	TGCAGTGCTAGAGGTGCGGGAGGTCCCGTTAATGAGCAGTTCTTC
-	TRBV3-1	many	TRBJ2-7	CASSQGGAGPEQYF	TGTGCCAGCAGCCAAGGGGGGGCTGGTCCCGAGCAGTACTTC
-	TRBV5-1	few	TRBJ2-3	CASSLVVQVGTDTQYF	TGCGCCAGCAGCTTGGTGGTACAGGTGGGCACAGATACGCAGTATTTT
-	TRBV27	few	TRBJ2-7	CASSLFLGRDEQYF	TGTGCCAGCAGTTTGTTCCTAGGGCGGGACGAGCAGTACTTC
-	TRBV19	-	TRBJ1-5	CASSPGVRGQPQHF	TGTGCCAGTAGTCCAGGGGTAAGGGGTCAGCCCCAGCATTTT
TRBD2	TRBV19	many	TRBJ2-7	CASSWGRGPFYEQYF	TGTGCCAGTAGTTGGGGGAGGGGTCCATTCTACGAGCAGTACTTC
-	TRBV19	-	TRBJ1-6	CASTQGCVGSPLHF	TGTGCCAGTACCCAGGGATGTGTGGGTTCACCCCTCCACTTT
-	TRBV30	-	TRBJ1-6	CAWRRRNGPESPLHF	TGTGCCTGGAGGAGACGAAACGGACCGGAGTCACCCCTCCACTTT
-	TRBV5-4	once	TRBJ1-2	CASSWGSKGNGYTF	TGTGCCAGCAGCTGGGGGTCTAAAGGGAATGGCTACACCTTC
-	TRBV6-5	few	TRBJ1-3	CASSFGEGNTIYF	TGTGCCAGCAGTTTCGGGGAGGGAAACACCATATATTTT
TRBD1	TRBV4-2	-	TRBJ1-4	CASSQERMWSGGGWEKLFF	TGTGCCAGCAGCCAAGAGAGAATGTGGTCGGGAGGGGGCTGGGAAAAACTGTTTTTT
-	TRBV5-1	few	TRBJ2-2	CASSFGENTGELFF	TGCGCCAGCAGCTTCGGAGAGAACACCGGGGAGCTGTTTTTT
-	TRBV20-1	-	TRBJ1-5	CSSGLSNQPQHF	TGCAGTTCCGGGCTTAGCAATCAGCCCCAGCATTTT
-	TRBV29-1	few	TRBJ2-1	CSAAYNEQFF	TGCAGCGCCGCCTACAATGAGCAGTTCTTC
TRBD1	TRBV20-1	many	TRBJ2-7	CSARDQGAVGPYEQYF	TGCAGTGCTAGAGATCAGGGGGCAGTAGGCCCATACGAGCAGTACTTC
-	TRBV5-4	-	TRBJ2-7	CASSFFSSSYEQYF	TGTGCCAGCAGCTTTTTTAGTAGCTCCTACGAGCAGTACTTC
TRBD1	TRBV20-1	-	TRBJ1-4	CSAIKTGAFEKLFF	TGCAGTGCGATAAAGACAGGGGCTTTCGAAAAACTGTTTTTT
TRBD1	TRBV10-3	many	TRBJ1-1	CASTRTGGNTEAFF	TGTGCCAGCACTAGGACAGGGGGCAACACTGAAGCTTTCTTT
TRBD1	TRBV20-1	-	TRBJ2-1	CSARWGQGQLHYNEQFF	TGCAGTGCTAGATGGGGACAGGGGCAACTCCACTACAATGAGCAGTTCTTC
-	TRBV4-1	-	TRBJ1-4	CASSQEQQGYEKLFF	TGCGCCAGCAGCCAAGAGCAGCAGGGCTATGAAAAACTGTTTTTT
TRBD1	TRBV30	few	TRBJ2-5	CAWSRDRGLETQYF	TGTGCCTGGAGCCGGGACAGGGGGCTGGAGACCCAGTACTTC
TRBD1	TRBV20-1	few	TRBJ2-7	CSASPSTGNYEQYF	TGCAGTGCTAGTCCATCGACAGGGAACTACGAGCAGTACTTC
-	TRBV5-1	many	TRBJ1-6	CASSWEGGLNNSPLHF	TGCGCCAGCAGCTGGGAGGGGGGGTTGAATAATTCACCCCTCCACTTT
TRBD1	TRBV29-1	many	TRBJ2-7	CSVEGSRQGATYEQYF	TGCAGCGTTGAAGGGAGTAGACAGGGGGCCACCTACGAGCAGTACTTC
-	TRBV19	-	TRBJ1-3	CASSIYGGSSGNTIYF	TGTGCCAGTAGTATCTACGGCGGCAGCTCTGGAAACACCATATATTTT
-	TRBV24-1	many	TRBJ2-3	CATARSGSTDTQYF	TGTGCCACCGCCCGGTCAGGTAGCACAGATACGCAGTATTTT
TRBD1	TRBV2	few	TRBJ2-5	CASTGQGVYETQYF	TGTGCCAGCACCGGACAGGGTGTGTATGAGACCCAGTACTTC
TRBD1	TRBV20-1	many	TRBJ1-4	CSARDRGGSEKLFF	TGCAGTGCTAGGGACAGGGGAGGAAGCGAAAAACTGTTTTTT
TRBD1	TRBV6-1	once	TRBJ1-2	CASTRQGGDGYTF	TGTGCCAGCACCCGACAGGGAGGGGATGGCTACACCTTT
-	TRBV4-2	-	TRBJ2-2	CASSQRDQGLLNTGELFF	TGTGCCAGCAGCCAGAGAGACCAGGGACTCCTTAACACCGGGGAGCTGTTTTTT
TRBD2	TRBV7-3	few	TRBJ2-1	CANSLSSGSSYNEQFF	TGCGCCAACAGCTTATCTAGCGGAAGCTCCTACAATGAGCAGTTCTTC
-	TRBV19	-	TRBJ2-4	CASSPGGPRVAGAKNIQYF	TGTGCCAGTAGCCCCGGGGGCCCGAGGGTGGCCGGGGCCAAAAACATTCAGTACTTC
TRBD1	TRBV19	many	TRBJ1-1	CASSTYAGGQVRAFF	TGTGCCAGTAGCACCTACGCGGGGGGACAGGTTCGGGCTTTCTTT
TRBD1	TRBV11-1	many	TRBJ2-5	CASSLGHRGQETQYF	TGTGCCAGCAGCTTAGGGCACAGGGGACAAGAGACCCAGTACTTC
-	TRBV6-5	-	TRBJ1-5	CASSYSGGLGQPQHF	TGTGCCAGCAGTTACTCAGGCGGCCTAGGGCAGCCCCAGCATTTT
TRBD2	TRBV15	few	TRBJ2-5	CATSSLAGQETQYF	TGTGCCACCAGCAGCCTAGCGGGGCAAGAGACCCAGTACTTC
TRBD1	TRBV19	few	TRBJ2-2	CASSSGQKPNTGELFF	TGTGCCAGTAGTTCGGGACAGAAGCCTAACACCGGGGAGCTGTTTTTT
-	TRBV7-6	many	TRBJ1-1	CAAALVAFF	TGTGCAGCGGCTCTTGTGGCTTTCTTT
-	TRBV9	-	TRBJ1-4	CASSASLGRGDEKLFF	TGTGCCAGCAGCGCCAGTCTTGGGCGCGGGGATGAAAAACTGTTTTTT
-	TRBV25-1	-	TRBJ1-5	CASSPPDSNQPQHF	TGTGCCAGCTCACCACCGGATAGCAATCAGCCCCAGCATTTT